Below, 15 T cell receptor beta chains from the same sample are listed, as sequenced in a study of blood T cells in healthy people across ages. For the second PCR, which ran for about 7 to 11 cycles, a sample-barcoded 5' primer and a J-beta primer mix were used. A single record per CDR3 protein comes from TCRdb applying MiXCR to the 5' RACE reads. Among 920,000 or so distinct CDR3 sequences listed, under 45% were seen once. The sample comprised blood. These receptors were obtained from a woman in her fifties or sixties in good health.

This clonotype occurred a few times. The chain joins TRBV5-1 to TRBJ2-7; D remains unclear. This CDR3 is 14 amino acids long. Trimming left V 3 bases short and J 1 base short, with 11 bases between. From germline, CDR1 is SGHRS and CDR2 YFSETQ. The chain's CDR3 is CASSSTDTSYEQYF. CDR3 sequence (DNA): TGCGCCAGCAGCTCAACCGACACATCCTACGAGCAGTACTTC.

CDR3 loop: CATPRRGEGNQPQHF. In DNA form, the CDR3 reads TGTGCCACCCCCAGGAGGGGCGAAGGCAATCAGCCCCAGCATTTT. The V and J genes are TRBV24-1 and TRBJ1-5; possible D gene TRBD1, 5 bases. The V end lost 9 bases, the J end lost 2 bases, and 16 bases lay between the germline ends. The germline V gene encodes CDR1 KGHDR and CDR2 SFDVKD. The CDR3 length is 15 residues.

V usage is TRBV6-6 and J usage is TRBJ2-7, with D maybe TRBD2 (6 bases). The CDR3 contains 13 residues. CDR1 and CDR2 (germline): MNHNY, SVGAGI (reference sequence). V shed 10 bases and J shed 6 bases, with 19 bases lying between them. The CDR3 sequence is CAIKSGLSSEQYF. CDR3 nucleotide sequence: TGTGCCATCAAATCGGGACTCTCCAGCGAGCAGTACTTC.

This chain connects TRBV12-3 or TRBV12-4 to TRBJ2-7, with TRBD1 identical over 7 bases. J lost 2 bases, V lost 3 bases, and 4 bases had no gene match. CDR3 length: 14 residues. CDR3 in DNA: TGTGCCAGCAGTTTGAGCGACAGGGCCTACGAGCAGTACTTC. Translating gives CASSLSDRAYEQYF.

The rearrangement joins TRBV3-1 to TRBJ2-1; D gene uncertain. Germline loops: CDR1 LGHDT, CDR2 YNNKEL (reference sequence). The CDR3 runs to 17 residues. With 4 bases removed from V and 4 bases from J, the gap between germline ends came to 20 bases. Written as DNA, the CDR3 is TGTGCCAGCAGCCCTTCTCCGGTCGGTGGAGTATACAATGAGCAGTTCTTC. Residues: CASSPSPVGGVYNEQFF.

This clonotype was seen more than once but under ten times. The chain joins TRBV18 to TRBJ2-7; 7 bases fit TRBD2. The CDR3 has 19 residues. CDR1 is KGHSH and CDR2 is LQKENI in the germline V gene. Germline trimming cut 5 bases from V and 3 bases from J; bases unmatched to any gene: 22. This CDR3 reads CASSTLAEARTRQHYEQYF. The CDR3, as DNA: TGTGCCAGCTCAACCTTGGCCGAAGCTCGGACTAGACAGCACTACGAGCAGTACTTC.

The rearrangement uses TRBV7-2 and TRBJ2-7; no definite D call. The CDR3 is made up of 14 amino acids. The germline V gene encodes CDR1 SGHTA and CDR2 FQGNSA. Trimming removed 2 bases from V and 2 bases from J, with 10 bases in between. The CDR3 nucleotides are TGTGCCAGCAGCTTACAGATTCGGCCCTACGAGCAGTACTTC. Its translation is CASSLQIRPYEQYF. Filled out from reference TRBV7-2 and TRBJ2-7, the complete variable domain reads GAGVSQSPSNKVTEKGKDVELRCDPISGHTALYWYRQSLGQGLEFLIYFQGNSAPDKSGLPSDRFSAERTGGSVSTLTIQRTQQEDSAVYLCASSLQIRPYEQYFGPGTRLTVT.

The chain recombines TRBV2 with TRBJ2-3; D unclear. CDR3 size: 13 residues. Germline V gene data show CDR1 as SNHLY and CDR2 as FYNNEI. Trimming pared 11 bases from V and 3 bases from J, leaving 15 bases between. CDR3 DNA: TGTGCCGGTAAAGGCTCTCTGACAGATACGCAGTATTTT. Translation gives CAGKGSLTDTQYF.

This clonotype showed up just a few times. This sequence joins TRBV29-1 and TRBJ1-4; the D is unclear. The CDR3 is made up of 11 amino acids. V shed 2 bases and J shed 7 bases, with 5 bases lying between them. Germline V gives CDR1 SQVTM, CDR2 ANQGSEA. The CDR3 sequence is CSVESGEKLFF. CDR3 nucleotide sequence: TGCAGCGTTGAAAGTGGTGAAAAACTGTTTTTT.

The V and J genes are TRBV6-5 and TRBJ2-7; D unresolved. The CDR3 extends over 15 amino acids. V was cut by 0 bases and J by 2 bases, with 11 bases left in between. Germline-derived CDR1 and CDR2 are MNHEY and SVGAGI. The CDR3 DNA follows: TGTGCCAGCAGTTACTCGAATATAGTACCCTACGAGCAGTACTTC. Protein product: CASSYSNIVPYEQYF.

This chain joins TRBV7-2 and TRBJ2-7, with TRBD2 as a possible D gene (5 bases). The CDR3 runs 15 residues. Germline V gene sequence: CDR1 SGHTA, CDR2 FQGNSA. The V gene lost 3 bases and the J gene lost 2 bases, with 14 bases spanning the gap. The CDR3 DNA reads TGTGCCAGCAGCTTTAAGGGAGCTGGGGCCTACGAGCAGTACTTC. Its protein is CASSFKGAGAYEQYF.

This clonotype was seen a handful of times. The rearrangement uses TRBV10-3 and TRBJ1-1, with TRBD1 as a possible D gene (5 bases). Trimming took 0 bases from V and 0 from J, leaving 8 bases between them. CDR1 ENHRY and CDR2 SYGVKD come from the germline V gene. The CDR3 loop spans 15 amino acids. The CDR3 reads CAISESGTVNTEAFF. CDR3 coding DNA: TGTGCCATCAGTGAGTCGGGGACGGTGAACACTGAAGCTTTCTTT.

CDR3 DNA: TGCAGTGCTAGAGGTGGGGCCCCATCCGAGCAGTACTTC. It specifies CSARGGAPSEQYF. The chain employs TRBV20-1 and TRBJ2-5; tentatively, D is TRBD1 (5 bases). The end of the DNA is better explained by TRBJ2-7, so the J call may be wrong. Germline V lookup: CDR1 DFQATT, CDR2 SNEGSKA (reference sequence). The CDR3 spans 13 residues.

The genes are TRBV20-1 and TRBJ2-1; 8 nucleotides line up with TRBD2. Germline CDR1 reads DFQATT; CDR2 reads SNEGSKA (reference sequence). V lost 4 bases, J lost 8 bases, and 13 bases stayed unmatched. The CDR3 spans 15 residues. The CDR3 sequence: CSANRGPAGADEQFF. Here the CDR3 DNA reads TGCAGTGCTAACCGCGGACCAGCGGGAGCTGATGAGCAGTTCTTC.

This clonotype was found a few times. J is TRBJ2-3 and V is TRBV9, with D hard to call. Per the germline V gene, CDR1 is SGDLS and CDR2 is YYNGEE. Trimming cost V 5 bases and J 1 base, with 14 bases left between them. The CDR3 loop spans 15 amino acids. This CDR3 reads CASRKGRSGTDTQYF. In nucleotides, the CDR3 is TGTGCCAGCAGGAAGGGTCGTAGTGGCACAGATACGCAGTATTTT. Using reference TRBV9 and TRBJ2-3 for the parts outside the CDR3, the full variable domain is DSGVTQTPKHLITATGQRVTLRCSPRSGDLSVYWYQQSLDQGLQFLIQYYNGEERAKGNILERFSAQQFPDLHSELNLSSLELGDSALYFCASRKGRSGTDTQYFGPGTRLTVL.